Following are 18 T cell receptor beta chains from one sample sequenced in a study of response to subunit inactivated influenza vaccine. MiXCR, applied by TCRdb to the RT-PCR reads, yields one record per CDR3 protein. The table lists about 540,000 distinct CDR3 sequences, less than 25% of them singletons. This sample was shared with a second study, whose subject was T cells expressing NK-cell markers. Per that paper: As the method of synthesis, 5'RACE template switching with UMIs yielded TCR beta cDNA.

Sample: CD4+ T cells sorted from PBMCs, taken 12 days after vaccination. These receptors originate from a man aged 50-60 years who received an inactivated influenza vaccine.

The V call is TRBV4-3, the J call TRBJ1-1; no definite D call. This CDR3 is 14 amino acids long. V was cut by 0 bases and J by 1 base, with 6 bases left in between. From germline, CDR1 is LGHNA and CDR2 YSLEER. CDR3 protein: CASSQDPTNTEAFF. CDR3 DNA sequence: TGCGCCAGCAGCCAAGATCCCACGAACACTGAAGCTTTCTTT.

This clonotype was seen more than once but under ten times. This chain connects TRBV5-1 to TRBJ2-7; D is unclear. The germline V gene encodes CDR1 SGHRS and CDR2 YFSETQ. The germline V and J ends were trimmed by 4 bases and 4 bases, with 21 bases remaining between them. The CDR3 extends over 16 amino acids. The CDR3, as DNA: TGCGCCAGCAGCATTCGAAAAAACACCCGTCTGTACGAGCAGTACTTC. This sequence encodes CASSIRKNTRLYEQYF.

The rearrangement links TRBV7-9 to TRBJ1-1, with D possibly TRBD1 on 6 matching bases. V dropped 3 bases and J dropped 10 bases, with 18 bases sitting between them. CDR3 size: 14 residues. Germline values: CDR1 SEHNR, CDR2 FQNEAQ (reference sequence). The CDR3 DNA follows: TGTGCCAGCAGCTTCTCTCAGGCGGGGGCCGGAGCTTTCTTT. Translation: CASSFSQAGAGAFF.

Note on this clonotype: It may be a read error: a sequence one base away is much more abundant. V usage is TRBV7-9 and J usage is TRBJ2-7; D may be TRBD1 (6 bases). The CDR3 runs to 14 residues. Germline V gene lookup returns CDR1 SEHNR and CDR2 FQNEAQ (reference sequence). CDR3 sequence reads: CAGSSDRRSYEQYF. CDR3 in DNA: TGTGCCGGCAGCTCAGACAGGAGATCCTACGAGCAGTACTTC.

The sample holds a few counts of this clonotype. The chain couples TRBV11-2 to TRBJ2-2; 7 nucleotides line up with TRBD1. The CDR3 covers 18 residues. Germline trimming cut 5 bases from V and 2 bases from J; bases unmatched to any gene: 14. Germline assignment: CDR1 SGHAT and CDR2 FQNNGV. The CDR3 DNA reads TGTGCCAGCAGCACCACCTTATTTGCAGGGGGAAACACCGGGGAGCTGTTTTTT. It codes for CASSTTLFAGGNTGELFF.

The chain combines TRBV7-2 with TRBJ1-1; 7 nucleotides match TRBD1. Looked up from germline, CDR1 is SGHTA and CDR2 is FQGNSA. This CDR3 spans 15 amino acids. Trimming at V came to 3 bases and at J to 5 bases, leaving 9 bases not matched to a gene. CDR3 DNA: TGTGCCAGCAGCTTGTACGGGACAGAGGTAACTGAAGCTTTCTTT. It specifies CASSLYGTEVTEAFF.

Remarks on this clonotype: A much larger clone sits a single nucleotide away, making a read error possible. V gene TRBV9 combines with J gene TRBJ2-4, with TRBD2 matching 8 bases. The DNA end is more similar to TRBJ2-1, so the J call may be wrong. In germline, CDR1 is SGDLS, CDR2 YYNGEE. This CDR3 region has 14 residues. DNA for the CDR3: TGTGCCAGCAGCGTATCGGGACTAGGGGACATTCAGTTCTTC. As protein: CASSVSGLGDIQFF.

The rearrangement links TRBV6-1 to TRBJ2-2; perhaps D is TRBD1 or TRBD2 (7 bases each). Trimming removed 7 bases at V and 4 bases at J, with 22 bases between. The CDR3 consists of 17 residues. Germline CDR1 and CDR2: MNHNS and SASEGT. The CDR3 is CASKGGLGDSVTGELFF. In DNA, the CDR3 is TGTGCCAGCAAGGGAGGGTTGGGGGACAGTGTCACCGGGGAGCTGTTTTTT.

This clonotype was detected a few times. This chain uses TRBV12-3 or TRBV12-4 with TRBJ2-5, with a tentative D call TRBD2 (6 bases). This CDR3 spans 14 amino acids. V was cut by 1 base and J by 4 bases, with 10 bases left in between. CDR3 sequence: CASSLGASVETQYF. As DNA, the CDR3 is TGTGCCAGCAGTTTAGGAGCTAGCGTAGAGACCCAGTACTTC.

The sample holds a few counts of this clonotype. The V gene is TRBV27, the J gene TRBJ2-1; TRBD2 aligns across 9 bases. The CDR3 has 15 amino acids. After removal of 7 bases from V and 6 bases from J, the junction contained 10 bases not matched to a gene. Germline V gene data show CDR1 as MNHEY and CDR2 as SMNVEV (reference sequence). CDR3 protein: CASTTRLAGSNEQFF. The DNA of the CDR3 is TGTGCCAGCACCACCCGGCTAGCGGGATCCAATGAGCAGTTCTTC.

The V call is TRBV6-2 or TRBV6-3, the J call TRBJ2-2, with D unresolved. V dropped 7 bases and J dropped 0 bases, with 12 bases sitting between them. The CDR3 has 15 residues. Germline V gives CDR1 MNHEY, CDR2 SVGEGT. In nucleotides, the CDR3 is TGTGCCAGCATCCGAGGAACAGCGAACACCGGGGAGCTGTTTTTT. This sequence encodes CASIRGTANTGELFF.

This clonotype was seen only a few times. J is TRBJ2-3 and V is TRBV20-1; maybe TRBD2 (6 bases). This CDR3 spans 13 amino acids. The V gene's germline CDR1 is DFQATT and CDR2 SNEGSKA (reference sequence). V lost 2 bases and J 7 bases, leaving 13 bases between the germline ends. CDR3 sequence reads: CSARSPSDNTQYF. The CDR3 region has the DNA TGCAGTGCTAGATCTCCTAGCGACAATACGCAGTATTTT.

This chain connects TRBV20-1 to TRBJ2-1, with unresolved D. Germline V CDR1 and CDR2: DFQATT, SNEGSKA (reference sequence). The CDR3 totals 14 residues. Trimming removed 2 bases from V and 7 bases from J, with 15 bases in between. The CDR3 DNA reads TGCAGTGCTAGACTCCCAGAGCCTCCTAATGAGCAGTTCTTC. Translated: CSARLPEPPNEQFF.

This rearrangement joins TRBV20-1 to TRBJ2-1; 14 bases align to TRBD2. V was pared by 1 base and J by 5 bases, with 10 bases of the junction left unmatched. Germline CDR1 and CDR2: DFQATT and SNEGSKA (reference sequence). The CDR3 consists of 18 residues. The CDR3 nucleotides are TGCAGTGCTAGAGGCTTTCAACCGACTAGCGGGAGGGACAATGAGCAGTTCTTC. Translated: CSARGFQPTSGRDNEQFF.

The chain couples TRBV5-5 to TRBJ2-1; D is possibly TRBD1 (5 bases). CDR1 SGHKS and CDR2 YYEKEE come from the germline V gene (reference sequence). The V end lost 0 bases, the J end lost 9 bases, and 16 bases lay between the germline ends. This CDR3 has 15 amino acids. In DNA, the CDR3 is TGTGCCAGCAGCTTGGGACAGCCCGGTTATGGTGAGCAGTTCTTC. This translates into CASSLGQPGYGEQFF.

There are a few counts of this clonotype. The V gene is TRBV15, the J gene TRBJ2-7; 7 bases match TRBD1. V was pared by 1 base and J by 2 bases, with 5 bases of the junction left unmatched. Germline loops: CDR1 LNHNV, CDR2 YYDKDF (reference sequence). This CDR3 has 15 residues. CDR3 in DNA: TGTGCCACCAGCAGAGGGTATACAGGGGCCTACGAGCAGTACTTC. It specifies CATSRGYTGAYEQYF.

J is TRBJ2-1 and V is TRBV20-1; 11 bases agree with TRBD1. This CDR3 has 14 amino acids. J lost 7 bases, V lost 6 bases, and 8 bases had no gene match. CDR1 is DFQATT and CDR2 is SNEGSKA in the germline V gene (reference sequence). DNA of the CDR3: TGCAGTGCCAGCGGGGACAGGGGGTTTAATGAGCAGTTCTTC. The encoded protein is CSASGDRGFNEQFF.

This rearrangement joins TRBV12-3 or TRBV12-4 to TRBJ2-2, with TRBD1 matching over 8 bases. V shed 5 bases, J shed 0 bases, and the junction held 11 bases outside the gene matches. This CDR3 spans 18 amino acids. The CDR3 DNA is TGTGCCAGCAGTCCCCTTACCCTGGGACAGGCGAACACCGGGGAGCTGTTTTTT. Protein: CASSPLTLGQANTGELFF.